The 29 T cell receptor beta chains below were found in one sample sequenced in a study of T cell changes during pregnancy in multiple sclerosis. Some clones are missing from TCRdb's copy, which holds only in-frame ones; the method was immunoSEQ multiplex PCR. Of under 70,000 clones listed, approximately 91% were seen once; the top ten hold 0.76%. Material: CD4+ T cells from peripheral blood mononuclear cells, obtained in the first trimester of pregnancy. The receptor set was obtained from a female donor with multiple sclerosis, enrolled in a pregnancy study.

The genes are TRBV5-1 and TRBJ2-2; D remains ambiguous. V was clipped by 6 bases and J by 1 base, with 13 bases between them. The CDR3 length is 15 residues. Germline loops: CDR1 SGHRS, CDR2 YFSETQ. The CDR3 coding sequence is TGCGCCAGCACCCTGTGGGCACTGAACACCGGGGAGCTGTTTTTT. Translation: CASTLWALNTGELFF.

About this clone itself: The germline gene is not matched at one end of the junction; a read error may be the cause. The V call is TRBV6-1, the J call TRBJ2-5; 14 nucleotides line up with TRBD2. Germline CDR1 MNHNS, CDR2 SASEGT. The CDR3 is 16 residues long. The CDR3: CASSDGLAGGQGTQYF. In nucleotides, the CDR3 is TGTGCCAGCAGTGATGGACTAGCGGGGGGCCAAGGGACCCAGTACTTC.

The gene calls are TRBV11-1 and TRBJ2-5; TRBD1 matches 10 bases. The CDR3 length is 15 residues. The ends lost 5 bases at V and 4 bases at J; junction bases unmatched: 7. Germline V gene data show CDR1 as SGHAT and CDR2 as FQDESV (reference sequence). DNA for the CDR3: TGTGCCAGCAGCCCAGGTGGGACAGGGGCAGAGACCCAGTACTTC. Its translation: CASSPGGTGAETQYF. Based on the CDR3 plus reference TRBV11-1 and TRBJ2-5, the full variable domain is EAEVAQSPRYKITEKSQAVAFWCDPISGHATLYWYRQILGQGPELLVQFQDESVVDDSQLPKDRFSAERLKGVDSTLKIQPAELGDSAMYLCASSPGGTGAETQYFGPGTRLLVL.

The rearrangement uses TRBV2 and TRBJ2-1; possibly TRBD2 for D (7 bases). V was clipped by 8 bases and J by 7 bases, with 21 bases between them. From germline, CDR1 is SNHLY and CDR2 FYNNEI. This CDR3 comprises 15 residues. The CDR3 is CASSRGAARGNEQFF. Written as DNA, the CDR3 is TGTGCCAGCTCTCGGGGGGCCGCCCGGGGGAATGAGCAGTTCTTC.

This chain joins TRBV5-4 and TRBJ2-2; D is perhaps TRBD1 (5 bases). Looked up from germline, CDR1 is SGHNT and CDR2 is YYREEE (reference sequence). Trimming removed 4 bases from V and 7 bases from J, with 17 bases in between. CDR3 length: 15 amino acids. The CDR3 loop is CASSARVHTGGELFF. CDR3 sequence (DNA): TGTGCCAGCAGCGCCAGGGTCCACACGGGCGGGGAGCTGTTTTTT.

J is TRBJ2-1 and V is TRBV10-3, with 8 bases fitting TRBD1. Germline CDR1 and CDR2: ENHRY and SYGVKD. Trimming cost V 4 bases and J 6 bases; bases outside gene matches: 2. The CDR3 extends over 13 amino acids. The CDR3 spells CAISVTGGNEQFF. The CDR3, as DNA: TGTGCCATCAGTGTTACAGGGGGCAATGAGCAGTTCTTC.

The chain combines TRBV19 with TRBJ2-1; TRBD1 might be the D (6 bases). The CDR3 totals 16 residues. Trimming left V 6 bases short and J 7 bases short, with 22 bases between. Germline CDR1 and CDR2: LNHDA and SQIVND (reference sequence). The CDR3 bases are TGTGCCAGTAGGCCCGCAGTGTTACAGGGTAGAAATGAGCAGTTCTTC. The encoded protein is CASRPAVLQGRNEQFF.

This clone was seen a few times. The gene calls are TRBV27 and TRBJ1-2, with D tentatively TRBD1 (6 bases). CDR3 length equals 13 residues. V lost 7 bases and J lost 5, with 14 bases in between. CDR1 MNHEY and CDR2 SMNVEV come from the germline V gene (reference sequence). CDR3 residues: CASKAGVPYGYTF. For the CDR3, the DNA is TGTGCCAGCAAAGCAGGGGTCCCTTATGGCTACACCTTC.

The V and J genes are TRBV4-3 and TRBJ2-2; 7 bases map to TRBD1. The CDR3 extends over 16 amino acids. The V gene's germline CDR1 is LGHNA and CDR2 YSLEER. With V trimmed by 5 bases and J by 0 bases, 6 bases remained unmatched. The CDR3 protein is CASSTRQGSNTGELFF. The CDR3 bases are TGCGCCAGCAGCACGCGACAGGGCTCGAACACCGGGGAGCTGTTTTTT.

The chain employs TRBV5-5 and TRBJ2-1, with TRBD2 matching 8 bases. Germline values: CDR1 SGHKS, CDR2 YYEKEE (reference sequence). V trimming: 4 bases; J trimming: 4 bases; junction bases outside the gene matches: 4. This CDR3 has 14 residues. DNA for the CDR3: TGTGCCAGCAGCGGCGGGACTAGGTACAATGAGCAGTTCTTC. Amino acid sequence: CASSGGTRYNEQFF.

The chain has TRBV9 and TRBJ1-3, with D possibly being TRBD1 (6 bases). The CDR3 contains 16 residues. Trimming removed 0 bases from V and 8 bases from J, with 18 bases in between. Germline CDR1 reads SGDLS; CDR2 reads YYNGEE. The CDR3: CASSVAGQGWRDTIYF. The CDR3 DNA reads as TGTGCCAGCAGCGTAGCAGGGCAGGGGTGGAGAGACACCATATATTTT. The full variable domain, in which reference TRBV9 and TRBJ1-3 provide the parts outside the CDR3, is DSGVTQTPKHLITATGQRVTLRCSPRSGDLSVYWYQQSLDQGLQFLIQYYNGEERAKGNILERFSAQQFPDLHSELNLSSLELGDSALYFCASSVAGQGWRDTIYFGEGSWLTVV.

The CDR3 nucleotides are TGTGCCAGCAGCTCGGGGTCAGGGGGCGATCAGCCCCAGCATTTT. Translated, it gives CASSSGSGGDQPQHF. The V gene is TRBV9, the J gene TRBJ1-5, with 8 bases matching TRBD1. This CDR3 is built from 15 residues. V lost 4 bases and J lost 5; bases outside the gene matches: 8. Germline V gene sequence: CDR1 SGDLS, CDR2 YYNGEE.

The chain carries TRBV27 and TRBJ1-2; unclear D gene. Germline CDR1 MNHEY, CDR2 SMNVEV (reference sequence). The CDR3 has 17 amino acids. Trimming cost V 7 bases and J 5 bases, with 26 bases left between them. Written as DNA, the CDR3 is TGTGCCAGCACCCGCGGCGGTCTGTCGGGGATTAGGTATGGCTACACCTTC. Translated: CASTRGGLSGIRYGYTF.

The chain recombines TRBV27 with TRBJ1-2; 9 bases fit TRBD1. The CDR3 contains 15 residues. Trimming removed 5 bases from V and 0 bases from J; junction bases left unmatched: 4. Germline V lookup: CDR1 MNHEY, CDR2 SMNVEV (reference sequence). DNA for the CDR3: TGTGCCAGCAGTCTCACAGGGGGCGCTAACTATGGCTACACCTTC. Its protein product is CASSLTGGANYGYTF.

The CDR3 is CASSGGVLTYNEQFF. CDR3 coding DNA: TGTGCCAGCAGCGGGGGGGTGCTGACCTACAATGAGCAGTTCTTC. The rearrangement uses TRBV5-4 and TRBJ2-1; 7 bases line up with TRBD2. J was trimmed by 2 bases and V by 4 bases; bases with no gene match: 6. The germline CDR1 and CDR2 sequences are SGHNT and YYREEE (reference sequence). The CDR3 runs 15 residues.

The V and J genes are TRBV9 and TRBJ2-7; 7 nucleotides match TRBD2. Germline CDR1 reads SGDLS; CDR2 reads YYNGEE. J gave up 0 bases and V 4 bases, and 7 bases lay outside the gene matches. The CDR3 sequence is 15 residues long. The CDR3 bases are TGTGCCAGCAGCCCCAGGGAGGGGAGCTCCTACGAGCAGTACTTC. This codes for CASSPREGSSYEQYF.

The genes are TRBV7-2 and TRBJ1-5; D not certain. The V and J ends lost 2 bases and 3 bases respectively, with 11 bases between them. This CDR3 has 15 amino acids. CDR1 is SGHTA and CDR2 is FQGNSA in the germline V gene. CDR3 bases: TGTGCCAGCAGCTTATCACCCGGGAACAATCAGCCCCAGCATTTT. Translating gives CASSLSPGNNQPQHF.

This chain links TRBV7-3 with TRBJ2-1; D might be TRBD2 (6 bases). Trimming pared 5 bases from V and 7 bases from J, leaving 21 bases between. CDR1 is SGHTA and CDR2 is FQGTGA in the germline V gene. There are 16 residues in the CDR3. DNA of the CDR3: TGTGCCAGCAGCCTTAACGGCGGGGTCTTCGAGAATGAGCAGTTCTTC. Its translation: CASSLNGGVFENEQFF.

This chain links TRBV7-2 with TRBJ2-2; 10 bases are a match to TRBD2. V gave up 0 bases and J gave up 5 bases; unmatched junction bases: 12. CDR1 is SGHTA and CDR2 is FQGNSA in the germline V gene. CDR3 size: 19 residues. Here the CDR3 reads CASSLAQRGGRIRTGELFF. CDR3 DNA: TGTGCCAGCAGCTTAGCACAGCGGGGGGGCCGGATTCGGACCGGGGAGCTGTTTTTT.

V gene TRBV6-5 combines with J gene TRBJ1-3, with D possibly TRBD1 on 6 matching bases. V dropped 10 bases and J dropped 2 bases, with 12 bases sitting between them. This CDR3 contains 13 residues. Germline assignment: CDR1 MNHEY and CDR2 SVGAGI. CDR3 in amino acids: CATRWGPGNTIYF. CDR3 in DNA: TGTGCCACCCGCTGGGGGCCTGGAAACACCATATATTTT.

This clone was seen once. The chain recombines TRBV6-1 with TRBJ1-2; TRBD1 aligns across 10 bases. The CDR3 consists of 15 residues. The germline V gene encodes CDR1 MNHNS and CDR2 SASEGT. The V segment lost 7 bases and the J segment 4 bases; nucleotides outside the gene matches: 9. Written as DNA, the CDR3 is TGTGCCAGCACCCGGGACAGGGGAACCCCCTATGGCTACACCTTC. Amino acids: CASTRDRGTPYGYTF.

This clone appeared once. The chain couples TRBV27 to TRBJ1-1; perhaps TRBD1 as D (5 bases). CDR3 size: 15 residues. V lost 6 bases and J 10 bases, leaving 24 bases between the germline ends. Germline V CDR1 and CDR2: MNHEY, SMNVEV (reference sequence). CDR3 bases: TGTGCCAGCAGCCAGACTCTGAGCGGGGGTATAGTAGCTTTCTTT. This gives the protein CASSQTLSGGIVAFF.

V gene TRBV15 combines with J gene TRBJ2-1; D is ambiguous. The CDR3 runs to 14 residues. V lost 5 bases and J 6 bases, leaving 14 bases between the germline ends. Germline CDR1 and CDR2: LNHNV and YYDKDF (reference sequence). The CDR3 spells CATSSRRVGNEQFF. CDR3 sequence (DNA): TGTGCCACCAGCTCGCGCCGGGTGGGCAATGAGCAGTTCTTC.

This chain joins TRBV11-1 and TRBJ2-7; D is undetermined. This CDR3 contains 14 residues. CDR1 SGHAT and CDR2 FQDESV come from the germline V gene (reference sequence). Trimming took 2 bases from V and 2 from J, leaving 10 bases between them. The CDR3 DNA follows: TGTGCCAGCAGCTTAAAGATCGCGACCTACGAGCAGTACTTC. It codes for CASSLKIATYEQYF.

The rearrangement joins TRBV7-9 to TRBJ1-5, with 8 bases identical to TRBD1. Germline CDR1 reads SEHNR; CDR2 reads FQNEAQ (reference sequence). The CDR3 has 15 residues. V shed 5 bases, J shed 9 bases, and the junction held 12 bases outside the gene matches. The CDR3 here is CASSERTGRFGPQHF. CDR3 nucleotide sequence: TGTGCCAGCAGCGAACGGACAGGGAGGTTCGGGCCCCAGCATTTT.

This chain joins TRBV11-1 and TRBJ2-1; 9 nucleotides match TRBD2. CDR3 length: 16 residues. The trim removed 2 bases at V and 0 bases at J, leaving 2 bases unmatched. Germline V gives CDR1 SGHAT, CDR2 FQDESV (reference sequence). CDR3 bases: TGTGCCAGCAGCTTACTAGCGGGGAGCTCCTACAATGAGCAGTTCTTC. It is translated as CASSLLAGSSYNEQFF.

The chain employs TRBV6-5 and TRBJ2-1; 10 bases agree with TRBD1. The V segment lost 6 bases and the J segment 3 bases; nucleotides outside the gene matches: 5. The germline V gene has CDR1 MNHEY and CDR2 SVGAGI. The CDR3 totals 15 residues. The CDR3 region has the DNA TGTGCCAGCAGACCCGGGACAGGGGACTACAATGAGCAGTTCTTC. Amino acid sequence: CASRPGTGDYNEQFF.

This chain connects TRBV5-6 to TRBJ1-2, with 11 positions matching TRBD1. Germline loops: CDR1 SGHDT, CDR2 YYEEEE. Unmatched junction bases numbered 2, after V lost 0 bases and J lost 4 bases. CDR3 length: 15 amino acids. The CDR3 region has the DNA TGTGCCAGCAGCTTGGCCGGGACAGGGGGCTATGGCTACACCTTC. Protein product: CASSLAGTGGYGYTF. Full variable domain (outside the CDR3, taken from reference TRBV5-6 and TRBJ1-2): DAGVTQSPTHLIKTRGQQVTLRCSPKSGHDTVSWYQQALGQGPQFIFQYYEEEERQRGNFPDRFSGHQFPNYSSELNVNALLLGDSALYLCASSLAGTGGYGYTFGSGTRLTVV.

The V call is TRBV4-2, the J call TRBJ2-5, with D tentatively TRBD2 (5 bases). Trimming took 0 bases from V and 5 from J, leaving 10 bases between them. The germline gives CDR1 LGHNA, CDR2 YNFKEQ. The CDR3 totals 14 residues. CDR3 coding DNA: TGTGCCAGCAGCCAAGATCCAGCGGTGGAGACCCAGTACTTC. Protein product: CASSQDPAVETQYF.